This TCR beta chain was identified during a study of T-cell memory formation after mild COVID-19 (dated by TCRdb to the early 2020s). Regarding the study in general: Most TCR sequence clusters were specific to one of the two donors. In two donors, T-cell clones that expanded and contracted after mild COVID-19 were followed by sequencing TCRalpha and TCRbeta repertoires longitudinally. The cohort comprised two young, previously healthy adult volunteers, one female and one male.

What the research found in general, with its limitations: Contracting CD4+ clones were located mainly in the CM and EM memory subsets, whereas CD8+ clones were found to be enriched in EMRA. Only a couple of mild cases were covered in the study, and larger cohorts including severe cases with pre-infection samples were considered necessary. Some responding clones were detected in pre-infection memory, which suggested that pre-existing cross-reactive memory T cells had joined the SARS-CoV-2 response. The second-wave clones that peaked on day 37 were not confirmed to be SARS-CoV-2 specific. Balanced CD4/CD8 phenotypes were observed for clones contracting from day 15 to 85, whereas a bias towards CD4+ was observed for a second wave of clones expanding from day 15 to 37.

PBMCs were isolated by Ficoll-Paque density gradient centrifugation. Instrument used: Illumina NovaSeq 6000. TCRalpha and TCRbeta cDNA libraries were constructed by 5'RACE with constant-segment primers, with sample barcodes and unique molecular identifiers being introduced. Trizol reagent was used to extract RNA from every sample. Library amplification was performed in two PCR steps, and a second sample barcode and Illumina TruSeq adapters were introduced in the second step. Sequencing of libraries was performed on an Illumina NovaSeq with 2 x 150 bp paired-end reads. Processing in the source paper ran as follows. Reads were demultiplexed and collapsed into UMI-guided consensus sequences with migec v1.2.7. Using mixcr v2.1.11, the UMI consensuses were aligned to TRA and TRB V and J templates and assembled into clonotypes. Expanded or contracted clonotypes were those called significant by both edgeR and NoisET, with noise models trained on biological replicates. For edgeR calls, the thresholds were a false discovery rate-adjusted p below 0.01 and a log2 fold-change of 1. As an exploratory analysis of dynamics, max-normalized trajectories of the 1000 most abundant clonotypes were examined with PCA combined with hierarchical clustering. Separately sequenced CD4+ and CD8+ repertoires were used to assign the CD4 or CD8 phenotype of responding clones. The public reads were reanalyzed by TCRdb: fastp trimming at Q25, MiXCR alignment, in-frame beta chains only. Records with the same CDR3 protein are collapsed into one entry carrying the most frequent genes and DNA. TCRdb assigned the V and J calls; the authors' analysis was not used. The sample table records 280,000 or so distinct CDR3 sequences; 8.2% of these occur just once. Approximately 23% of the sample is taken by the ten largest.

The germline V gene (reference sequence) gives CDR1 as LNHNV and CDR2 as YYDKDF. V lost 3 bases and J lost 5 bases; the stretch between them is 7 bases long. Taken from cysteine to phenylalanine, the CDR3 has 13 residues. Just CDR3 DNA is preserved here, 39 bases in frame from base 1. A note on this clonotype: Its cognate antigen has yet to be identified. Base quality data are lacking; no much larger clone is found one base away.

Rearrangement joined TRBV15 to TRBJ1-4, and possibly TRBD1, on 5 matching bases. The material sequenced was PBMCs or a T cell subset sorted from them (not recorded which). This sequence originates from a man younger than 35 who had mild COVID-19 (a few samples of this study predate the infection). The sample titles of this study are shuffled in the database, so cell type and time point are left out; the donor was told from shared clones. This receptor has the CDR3 CATSRGPNEKLFF. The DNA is TGTGCCACCAGCAGGGGACCGAATGAAAAACTGTTTTTT.